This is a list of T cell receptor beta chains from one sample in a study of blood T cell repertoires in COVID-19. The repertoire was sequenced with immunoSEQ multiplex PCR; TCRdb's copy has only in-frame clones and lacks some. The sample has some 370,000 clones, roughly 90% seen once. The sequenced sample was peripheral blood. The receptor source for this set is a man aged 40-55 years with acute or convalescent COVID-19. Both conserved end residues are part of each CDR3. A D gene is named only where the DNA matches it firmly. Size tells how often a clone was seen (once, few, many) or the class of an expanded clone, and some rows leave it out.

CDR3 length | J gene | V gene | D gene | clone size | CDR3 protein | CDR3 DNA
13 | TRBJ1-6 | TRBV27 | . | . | CASSLDSYSPLHF | TGTGCCAGCAGTTTAGACAGTTATTCACCCCTCCACTTT
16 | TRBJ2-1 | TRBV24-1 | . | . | CATSDSRGAAYNEQFF | TGTGCCACCAGTGATAGCCGCGGGGCCGCCTACAATGAGCAGTTCTTC
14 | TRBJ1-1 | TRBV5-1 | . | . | CASSFTRGNTEAFF | TGCGCCAGCAGCTTCACACGGGGGAACACTGAAGCTTTCTTT
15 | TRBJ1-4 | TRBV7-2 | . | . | CASSQLGSGGEKLFF | TGTGCCAGCAGCCAACTCGGAAGCGGGGGTGAAAAACTGTTTTTT
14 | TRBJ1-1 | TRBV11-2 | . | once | CASSLTMTQAEAFF | TGTGCCAGCAGCTTAACTATGACCCAAGCTGAAGCTTTCTTT
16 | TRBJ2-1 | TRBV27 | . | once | CASSLEGVASYNEQFF | TGTGCCAGCAGTTTAGAGGGAGTAGCCTCCTACAATGAGCAGTTCTTC
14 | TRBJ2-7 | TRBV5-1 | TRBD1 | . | CASSLGQGNNEQYF | TGCGCCAGCAGCTTGGGACAGGGGAATAACGAGCAGTACTTC
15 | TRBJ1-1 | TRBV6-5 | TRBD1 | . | CASTDLLQGYTEAFF | TGTGCCAGCACCGATTTATTACAGGGGTACACTGAAGCTTTCTTT
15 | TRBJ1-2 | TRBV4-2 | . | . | CASSQDYGGYYGYTF | TGTGCCAGCAGCCAAGATTACGGAGGGTACTATGGCTACACCTTC
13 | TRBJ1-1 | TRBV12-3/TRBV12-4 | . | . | CASSRNRGTEAFF | TGTGCCAGCAGCCGGAATCGAGGGACTGAAGCTTTCTTT
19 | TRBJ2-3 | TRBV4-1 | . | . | CASSQDLDMPGVRTDTQYF | TGCGCCAGCAGCCAAGATCTAGATATGCCAGGGGTCCGCACAGATACGCAGTATTTT
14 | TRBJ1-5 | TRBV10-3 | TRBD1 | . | CAISGQGEGQPQHF | TGTGCCATTTCGGGACAGGGGGAGGGTCAGCCCCAGCATTTT
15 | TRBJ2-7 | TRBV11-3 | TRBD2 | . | CASSLDSREGYEQYF | TGTGCCAGCAGCTTAGATAGCAGGGAGGGCTACGAGCAGTACTTC
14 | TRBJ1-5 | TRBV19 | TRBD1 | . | CASSSTGGRQPQHF | TGTGCCAGTAGTTCTACAGGGGGGCGCCAGCCCCAGCATTTT
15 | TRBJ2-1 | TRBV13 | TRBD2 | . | CASTETSGRGNEQFF | TGTGCCAGCACCGAGACTAGCGGGAGGGGGAATGAGCAGTTCTTC
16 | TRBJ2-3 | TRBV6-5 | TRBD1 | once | CASSYPRDRLGDTQYF | TGTGCCAGCAGTTACCCTAGGGACAGACTCGGGGATACGCAGTATTTT
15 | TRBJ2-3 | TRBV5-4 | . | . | CASSLDPGSVDTQYF | TGTGCCAGCAGCTTGGATCCGGGGTCGGTAGATACGCAGTATTTT
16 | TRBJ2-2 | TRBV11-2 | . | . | CASSLGLFVDTGELFF | TGTGCCAGCAGCCTCGGACTATTCGTCGACACCGGGGAGCTGTTTTTT
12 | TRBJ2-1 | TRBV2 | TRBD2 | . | CASSYAGDEQFF | TGTGCCAGCAGTTACGCGGGAGATGAGCAGTTCTTC
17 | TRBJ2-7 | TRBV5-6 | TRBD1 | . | CASSSGSGTGGAYEQYF | TGTGCCAGCAGCTCGGGGAGCGGGACAGGGGGCGCCTACGAGCAGTACTTC
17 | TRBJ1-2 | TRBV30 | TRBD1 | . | CAWSEPGQGPNFYGYTF | TGTGCCTGGAGTGAACCGGGACAGGGCCCAAACTTCTATGGCTACACCTTC